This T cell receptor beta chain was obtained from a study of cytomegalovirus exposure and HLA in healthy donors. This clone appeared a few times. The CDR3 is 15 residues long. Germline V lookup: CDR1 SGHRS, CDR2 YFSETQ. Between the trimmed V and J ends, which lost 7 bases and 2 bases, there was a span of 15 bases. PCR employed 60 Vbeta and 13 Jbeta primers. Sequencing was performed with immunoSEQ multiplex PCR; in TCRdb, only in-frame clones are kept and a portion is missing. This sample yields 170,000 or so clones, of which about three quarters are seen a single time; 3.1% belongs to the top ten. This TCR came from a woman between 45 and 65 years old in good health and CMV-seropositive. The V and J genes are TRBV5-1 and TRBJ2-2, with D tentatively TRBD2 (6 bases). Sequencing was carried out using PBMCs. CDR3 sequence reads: CASQPGVLNTGELFF. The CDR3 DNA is TGCGCCAGCCAACCGGGGGTCCTAAACACCGGGGAGCTGTTTTTT.